This section outlines one TCR beta chain sequence together with its context. Which antigen it targets is not known. Base qualities are not at hand, and no much larger clone is one base apart. The roughly 39 donors, aged about 6 to 95 years, were systemically healthy Caucasian individuals from Russia. Ten milliliters of peripheral blood were drawn from each donor into EDTA-treated Vacutainer tubes. Ficoll-Paque density-gradient centrifugation was used to isolate PBMCs, with at least 7 million obtained per sample. Total RNA was extracted from PBMCs with Trizol reagent, with at least 5.5 micrograms obtained per sample. Naive CD45RAhigh/CD27high T cell percentages were measured by flow cytometry on a PBMC aliquot from every donor. These data are taken from a study of blood T cells in healthy people across ages (dated by TCRdb to 2013 to 2016). Background on the whole study: In model experiments, roughly one uniquely barcoded TCR beta cDNA molecule per two T cells was captured by template switching. Age-related changes in TCR beta repertoire diversity were measured in the study by deep sequencing normalized with unique cDNA molecular identifiers. The donors were split into four age groups: young (average around 15 years), middle-aged (roughly 40), aged (about 56) and long-lived (under 85). The study analyzed two additional independent replicas of 1 million unique cDNA reads from the same blood draw for two donors, one aged 18 to 30 and one aged 80 or older. Study-wide conclusions, independent of this receptor: The CMV infection status of donors was not known, potentially confounding age-related changes in expanded clonotypes. A strong correlation was found between observed TCR beta diversity and the percentage of naive T cells measured by flow cytometry. As age increased, observed TCR beta diversity per million T cells dropped in a roughly linear way, and a significant reduction was already evident by age about 40. Compared with the aged group, more naive CD4+ T cells, fewer expanded clones and increased TCR diversity were shown by the long-lived group, suggesting age selection. Estimates of total diversity from one million sequenced T cells were regarded as lower bounds and underestimates. Because profiling used bulk unsorted PBMCs, naive and antigen-experienced compartments could not be compared conclusively.

V and J lose 5 bases and 5 bases, and a span of 13 bases separates them. Its CDR3 holds 13 amino acids, cysteine through phenylalanine. The read is trimmed to its CDR3 DNA, 39 bases read in frame from base 1. Based on the germline V gene (reference sequence), the CDR1 and CDR2 sequences are DFQATT and SNEGSKA. The protocol used for the library was 5' RACE. TCRdb names Illumina HiSeq 2500 as the instrument used. A second PCR of about 6 to 11 cycles was performed with a sample-barcoded 5' primer and a J-beta primer mix. A template-switch 5' adaptor carrying 12 random nucleotides introduced a unique molecular identifier onto each TCR beta cDNA molecule. Each sample yielded at least 3 million CDR3-containing paired-end reads. First-strand cDNA synthesis was performed from all RNA using the Mint cDNA synthesis kit, with priming by a TRBC-specific oligonucleotide. All cDNA was treated with uracil-DNA glycosylase and then went through a first 18-cycle PCR with the universal primers M1SS and BC2_uni_R. The study's processing was this. For normalization, 1 million high-quality reads, each with a distinct molecular identifier, were randomly selected from each sample. Instead of being binned into consensus sequences, reads that shared molecular identifiers were thrown out. MiTCR, set to a Q25 quality threshold and the strictest error-elimination algorithm, was used for CDR3 identification, clonotype clustering and error correction. A nonparametric unseen species model with Euler transformation was used to estimate a lower bound on total TCR beta diversity. Through fastp at Q25 and MiXCR, TCRdb rebuilt clones from the public reads, retaining in-frame beta chains. Every CDR3 protein is listed once, alongside the most common genes and DNA of its rows. The V and J calls come from TCRdb's annotation, not from the publication. The sample data list over 750,000 distinct CDR3 sequences, and 20% to 25% of these were observed just once. The biggest ten clones account for just under 9.5% of the sample.

This same sample was also part of a study on T cells of mothers and their children. The second study's authors report: Nine systemically healthy Caucasian individuals, comprising three mothers and their six children, were included as donors. cDNA synthesis consumed the entire amount of extracted RNA, loaded at 1.5 ug RNA in each 15 ul reaction. In the second PCR, sample barcodes and 2-4 random nucleotides were introduced via the M1S primer. Over 8 million TCR beta CDR3 reads were obtained for each mother, and about 3 million reads were obtained for each child. Thymic selection shapes the output of TCR recombination in a similar way in related and unrelated pairs, and inherited differences have a minor effect. Normalized repertoire overlap was always found to be slightly, but never significantly, higher in related mother-child pairs than in unrelated mother-child pairs. No persistent microchimeric T cell clones were detected, at a sensitivity of approximately 90 clones per million clonotypes. Deep NGS was used in the study to compare the TCR beta repertoires of mothers and children and to look for features that separate related mother-child pairs from unrelated individuals. On average, the children were 11 +/- 4 years old, while the mothers were around 42 +/- 4 years old. After adapter ligation was performed with NEBNext reagents, the libraries were sequenced on an Illumina HiSeq 2000 with 100+100 nt paired-end reads. To prevent cross-contamination, the mother and child libraries were prepared a month apart and were sequenced in separate runs. Between 500,000 and 2,000,000 distinct TCR beta clonotypes were identified per donor. Naive TCR beta clonotypes were estimated from low-frequency clonotypes matched to each donor's FACS-determined naive share, without sorting.

The clonotype was recovered from a boy aged 10-17 years in good health. Sequenced input: blood. Recombination joined TRBV20-1 with TRBJ2-1; TRBD2 might be the D gene, on 6 matching bases. The CDR3 protein is CSAPLEGDNEQFF. The nucleotide sequence is TGCAGTGCTCCTTTGGAGGGAGACAATGAGCAGTTCTTC.